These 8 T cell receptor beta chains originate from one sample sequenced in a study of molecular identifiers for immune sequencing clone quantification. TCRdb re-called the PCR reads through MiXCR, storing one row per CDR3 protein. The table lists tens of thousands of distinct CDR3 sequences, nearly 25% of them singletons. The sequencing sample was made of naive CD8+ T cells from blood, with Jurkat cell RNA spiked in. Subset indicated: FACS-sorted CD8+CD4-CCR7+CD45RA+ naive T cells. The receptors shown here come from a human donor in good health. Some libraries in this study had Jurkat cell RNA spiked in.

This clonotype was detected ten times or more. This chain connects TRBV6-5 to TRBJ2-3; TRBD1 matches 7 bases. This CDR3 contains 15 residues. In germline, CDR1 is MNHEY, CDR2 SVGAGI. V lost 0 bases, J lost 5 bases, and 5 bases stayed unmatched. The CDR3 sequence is CASSYSGGAGDTQYF. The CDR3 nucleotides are TGTGCCAGCAGTTACTCAGGGGGCGCGGGAGATACGCAGTATTTT.

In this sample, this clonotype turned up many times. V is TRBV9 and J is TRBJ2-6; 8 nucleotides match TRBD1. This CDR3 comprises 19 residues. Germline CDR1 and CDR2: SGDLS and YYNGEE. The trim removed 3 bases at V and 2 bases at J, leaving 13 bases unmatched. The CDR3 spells CASSAPLLDRVAGANVLTF. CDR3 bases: TGTGCCAGCAGCGCCCCCCTCCTGGACAGGGTAGCTGGGGCCAACGTCCTGACTTTC.

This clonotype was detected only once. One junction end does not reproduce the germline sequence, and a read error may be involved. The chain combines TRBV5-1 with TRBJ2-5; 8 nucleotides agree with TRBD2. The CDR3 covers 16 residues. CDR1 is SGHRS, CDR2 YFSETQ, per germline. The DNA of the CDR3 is TGCGCCAGCAGCTCGGAAGTAGCGGGGCCCCAAGAGGCCCAGTACTTC. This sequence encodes CASSSEVAGPQEAQYF.

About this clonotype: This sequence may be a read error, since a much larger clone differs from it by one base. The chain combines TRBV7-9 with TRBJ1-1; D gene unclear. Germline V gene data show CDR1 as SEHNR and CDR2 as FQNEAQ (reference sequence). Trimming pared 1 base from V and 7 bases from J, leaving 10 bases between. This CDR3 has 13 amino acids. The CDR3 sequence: CASSLGTRLEAFF. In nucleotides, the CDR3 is TGTGCCAGCAGCTTAGGGACCAGGCTTGAAGCTTTCTTT.

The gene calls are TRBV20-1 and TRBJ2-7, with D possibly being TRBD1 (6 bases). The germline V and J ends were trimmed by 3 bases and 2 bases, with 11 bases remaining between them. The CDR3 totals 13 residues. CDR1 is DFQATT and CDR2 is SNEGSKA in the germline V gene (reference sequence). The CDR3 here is CSASDRLTYEQYF. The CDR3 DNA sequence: TGCAGTGCTAGCGACAGGCTCACCTACGAGCAGTACTTC.

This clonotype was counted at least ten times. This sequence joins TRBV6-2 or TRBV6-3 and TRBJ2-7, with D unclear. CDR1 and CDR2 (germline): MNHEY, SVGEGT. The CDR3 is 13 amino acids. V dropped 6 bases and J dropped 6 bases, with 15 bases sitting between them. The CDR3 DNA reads TGTGCCAGCAGCCCCACTGGCTCCGGCGAGCAGTACTTC. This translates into CASSPTGSGEQYF.

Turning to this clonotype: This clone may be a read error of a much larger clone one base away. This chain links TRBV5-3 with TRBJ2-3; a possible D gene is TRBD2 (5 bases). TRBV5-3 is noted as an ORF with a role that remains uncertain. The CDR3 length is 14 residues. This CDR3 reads CASSLDFSGDTQYF. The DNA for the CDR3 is TGTGCCAGCAGCTTGGACTTCAGCGGAGATACGCAGTATTTT.

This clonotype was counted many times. The CDR3 DNA sequence: TGCAGTGCTAGAGCTTTCGTAGCGGGAGAGGCAGATACGCAGTATTTT. It specifies CSARAFVAGEADTQYF. The chain couples TRBV20-1 to TRBJ2-3; 9 bases map to TRBD2. The CDR3 totals 16 residues. Germline V gene sequence: CDR1 DFQATT, CDR2 SNEGSKA (reference sequence). V gave up 1 base and J gave up 4 bases; unmatched junction bases: 9.